This entry is about one T cell receptor (beta chain). During active infection, Seattle patients enrolled and were then monitored through disease. Authors' analysis steps: Amplification with reference gene primers provided the estimates of nucleated cell counts. Data came from immunoSEQ multiplex PCR; TCRdb stores just in-frame clones and leaves some out. The DNA was the basis for D and trimming; V, J and clone size are from that table. The table lists roughly 340,000 clones, around 92% of them singletons. These data are taken from a study of blood T cell repertoires in COVID-19. Looking at the study overall: The cDNA or gDNA used as material had been derived from T cells, B-cell-depleted T cells, or PBMCs.

The V gene end was trimmed by 6 bases and the J gene end by 4 bases; junction bases not matched to a gene: 5. Germline V CDR1 and CDR2: SGHDT, YYEEEE. The CDR3 spans 14 residues. This receptor was obtained from a woman aged 25 to 39 with COVID-19, enrolled during active disease. Sequencing was carried out using peripheral blood. The chain links TRBV5-6 to TRBJ2-5, with 11 positions matching TRBD1. This CDR3 reads CASTEGQGGETQYF. The CDR3 DNA reads as TGTGCCAGCACGGAGGGACAGGGGGGAGAGACCCAGTACTTC.